Below are 32 T cell receptor beta chains sequenced from a single sample in a study of blood T cells in healthy people across ages. Alongside a J-beta primer mix, a sample-barcoded 5' primer served in a second PCR lasting about 7 to 12 cycles. TCRdb fed the 5' RACE reads into MiXCR, producing one record per CDR3 protein. The repertoire includes 1.8 million or so distinct CDR3 sequences, roughly two fifths of them detected once, and 23% sits in the top ten. Sequencing input: blood. Receptors were obtained from a human donor in good health.

This clonotype was detected only a few times. J is TRBJ2-5 and V is TRBV7-2; 7 positions match TRBD2. The J call may not be correct, given that the DNA end is closer to TRBJ2-7. Germline loops: CDR1 SGHTA, CDR2 FQGNSA. This CDR3 has 15 residues. The CDR3 protein is CASSLLRAGLYEQYF. In DNA, the CDR3 is TGTGCCAGCAGCTTGTTGAGAGCGGGGCTCTACGAGCAGTACTTC.

This clonotype was found a few times. The chain recombines TRBV18 with TRBJ1-2; D not resolved. Trimming removed 4 bases from V and 2 bases from J, with 20 bases in between. This CDR3 contains 17 residues. CDR1 and CDR2 (germline): KGHSH, LQKENI. As DNA, the CDR3 is TGTGCCAGCTCACTACTCTCCAAGTCTCCTGCAAACTATGGCTACACCTTC. Translation gives CASSLLSKSPANYGYTF. Together with reference TRBV18 and TRBJ1-2, the CDR3 gives the full variable domain: NAGVMQNPRHLVRRRGQEARLRCSPMKGHSHVYWYRQLPEEGLKFMVYLQKENIIDESGMPKERFSAEFPKEGPSILRIQQVVRGDSAAYFCASSLLSKSPANYGYTFGSGTRLTVV.

This clonotype was counted only a few times. The chain carries TRBV7-2 and TRBJ2-3; D remains unclear. The germline V gene has CDR1 SGHTA and CDR2 FQGNSA. This CDR3 region has 15 residues. V lost 3 bases, J lost 1 base, and 11 bases lay in between. In DNA, the CDR3 is TGTGCCAGCAGCTTCGAAGTCCACGGCACAGATACGCAGTATTTT. Encoded protein: CASSFEVHGTDTQYF.

Details on this clonotype: Germline is not matched at one junction end, which may reflect a read error. The V and J genes are TRBV9 and TRBJ2-5; a weak D match, TRBD1 (6 bases). The CDR3 length is 15 residues. The V gene's germline CDR1 is SGDLS and CDR2 YYNGEE. CDR3: CACSVLAGVQETQYF. The CDR3 region has the DNA TGTGCCTGCAGCGTATTGGCAGGGGTCCAAGAGACCCAGTACTTC.

This rearrangement joins TRBV28 to TRBJ1-2; D ambiguous. This CDR3 region has 10 residues. V lost 6 bases to trimming and J lost 4 bases, with 3 bases between them. The germline gives CDR1 MDHEN, CDR2 SYDVKM. CDR3 residues: CASRAYGYTF. Written as DNA, the CDR3 is TGTGCCAGCAGGGCCTATGGCTACACCTTC.

This chain uses TRBV5-1 with TRBJ2-5; D may be TRBD2 (5 bases). Trimming shortened V by 0 bases and J by 5 bases, and 11 bases separated the two germline ends. Germline CDR1 reads SGHRS; CDR2 reads YFSETQ. The CDR3 sequence is 14 residues long. The CDR3, as DNA: TGCGCCAGCAGCTTGGGCAATAGAGGGGAGACCCAGTACTTC. This translates into CASSLGNRGETQYF.

The chain is built from TRBV7-2 and TRBJ1-1; tentative D call: TRBD1 (6 bases). CDR3 length equals 14 residues. From germline, CDR1 is SGHTA and CDR2 FQGNSA. V was trimmed by 5 bases and J by 6 bases, leaving 16 bases between them. The CDR3 loop is CASSRGQRTAEAFF. Written as DNA, the CDR3 is TGTGCCAGCAGCCGGGGACAAAGAACGGCTGAAGCTTTCTTT. Filled out from reference TRBV7-2 and TRBJ1-1, the complete variable domain reads GAGVSQSPSNKVTEKGKDVELRCDPISGHTALYWYRQSLGQGLEFLIYFQGNSAPDKSGLPSDRFSAERTGGSVSTLTIQRTQQEDSAVYLCASSRGQRTAEAFFGQGTRLTVV.

This clonotype has just a few counts. The rearrangement uses TRBV7-2 and TRBJ2-1; 8 positions match TRBD2. Germline V CDR1 and CDR2: SGHTA, FQGNSA. The CDR3 runs to 16 residues. V lost 4 bases and J lost 9; bases outside the gene matches: 14. CDR3 nucleotides: TGTGCCAGCAGCTCGATGGTGGCGGGGGGCCGGGGTGAGCAGTTCTTC. Translating gives CASSSMVAGGRGEQFF.

This clonotype was recorded a few times. The chain uses TRBV5-5 and TRBJ1-2; D remains unclear. The length of the CDR3 is 16 residues. CDR1 and CDR2 from the germline V gene are SGHKS and YYEKEE (reference sequence). V lost 4 bases and J lost 3, with 19 bases in between. The CDR3, as DNA: TGTGCCAGCAGCCAAGAGCCCCGGGTAGGGTACTATGGCTACACCTTC. Its protein is CASSQEPRVGYYGYTF.

This clonotype was seen a handful of times. The chain carries TRBV20-1 and TRBJ2-5; the D gene could be TRBD1 or TRBD2 (6 bases each). This CDR3 is built from 15 residues. Germline CDR1 reads DFQATT; CDR2 reads SNEGSKA (reference sequence). The CDR3 reads CSAGGGGHLVETQYF. The CDR3 DNA reads as TGCAGCGCAGGAGGAGGGGGGCACCTGGTGGAGACCCAGTACTTC.

J is TRBJ2-3 and V is TRBV20-1; tentative D call: TRBD2 (5 bases). V was cut by 3 bases and J by 5 bases, with 12 bases left in between. Germline V gives CDR1 DFQATT, CDR2 SNEGSKA (reference sequence). The CDR3 has 13 amino acids. CDR3 in amino acids: CSASFLAGDTQYF. CDR3 nucleotides: TGCAGTGCTAGTTTCCTAGCAGGAGATACGCAGTATTTT.

The V and J genes are TRBV7-2 and TRBJ2-3; 8 bases match TRBD2. The CDR3 is made up of 17 amino acids. Germline V CDR1 and CDR2: SGHTA, FQGNSA. V gave up 0 bases and J gave up 2 bases; unmatched junction bases: 7. The CDR3 here is CASSLAIAGGLTDTQYF. In nucleotides, the CDR3 is TGTGCCAGCAGCTTAGCGATCGCGGGGGGTCTCACAGATACGCAGTATTTT.

This chain joins TRBV7-3 and TRBJ1-2; 7 nucleotides align to TRBD1. The CDR3 has 19 residues. CDR1 and CDR2 from the germline V gene are SGHTA and FQGTGA. The V segment lost 2 bases and the J segment 8 bases; nucleotides outside the gene matches: 23. The CDR3, as DNA: TGTGCCAGCAGCTTATCCCCTTTGGCCACGACAGGGTTAACAGCGGGCTACACCTTC. Translation: CASSLSPLATTGLTAGYTF.

On this clonotype itself: An end of the junction does not agree with germline; a read error may underlie this. The rearrangement links TRBV5-4 to TRBJ2-3, with TRBD2 matching 7 bases. This CDR3 region has 16 residues. The V gene's germline CDR1 is SGHNT and CDR2 YYREEE (reference sequence). CDR3 in amino acids: CASSLEGLLTTDTQYF. The CDR3 bases are TGTGCCAGCAGTTTGGAGGGACTACTTACGACAGATACGCAGTATTTT.

This clonotype was counted only a few times. This chain uses TRBV28 with TRBJ1-2; D is ambiguous. Trimming removed 6 bases from V and 5 bases from J, with 28 bases in between. Germline V gene lookup returns CDR1 MDHEN and CDR2 SYDVKM. The CDR3 is made up of 18 amino acids. The CDR3 sequence is CASRHQMPGKDPIYGYTF. For the CDR3, the DNA is TGTGCCAGCAGACATCAAATGCCAGGCAAAGACCCAATTTATGGCTACACCTTC.

This clonotype came up many times. V usage is TRBV5-5 and J usage is TRBJ2-5; D is possibly TRBD1 (5 bases). From germline, CDR1 is SGHKS and CDR2 YYEKEE (reference sequence). Trimming took 0 bases from V and 11 from J, leaving 17 bases between them. The CDR3 has 14 residues. The CDR3 protein is CASSLGQLGTEQYF. The CDR3 DNA sequence: TGTGCCAGCAGCTTGGGACAGTTAGGAACGGAGCAGTACTTC.

The V and J genes are TRBV12-3 or TRBV12-4 and TRBJ1-5; 7 bases fit TRBD1. The CDR3 is made up of 15 amino acids. The V and J ends lost 2 bases and 6 bases, in that order; junction bases with no gene match: 7. CDR3 protein: CASSLNRGMGQPQHF. For the CDR3, the DNA is TGTGCCAGCAGTTTAAACAGGGGCATGGGTCAGCCCCAGCATTTT.

The count of this clonotype is one. The V call is TRBV10-3, the J call TRBJ1-5; tentative D call: TRBD1 (5 bases). The CDR3 is 13 residues long. V was cut by 3 bases and J by 5 bases, with 8 bases left in between. CDR1 is ENHRY and CDR2 is SYGVKD in the germline V gene. CDR3 sequence reads: CAISDQGYQPQHF. The CDR3 DNA reads as TGTGCCATCAGTGATCAGGGTTATCAGCCCCAGCATTTT.

On this clonotype itself: One end of the junction does not line up with germline, which may come from a read error. The chain has TRBV9 and TRBJ2-3; 9 nucleotides match TRBD1. Looked up from germline, CDR1 is SGDLS and CDR2 is YYNGEE. The CDR3 contains 15 residues. Here the CDR3 DNA reads TGTGTCAGCAGCGCACAGGGGGCTGAAGGAGATACGCAGTATTTT. It codes for CVSSAQGAEGDTQYF.

V and J are TRBV4-3 and TRBJ2-4; D is perhaps TRBD2 (5 bases). The CDR3 loop spans 15 amino acids. Deletions cut 4 bases from V and 13 bases from J, with 23 bases between. CDR1 and CDR2 from the germline V gene are LGHNA and YSLEER. DNA of the CDR3: TGCGCCAGCAGCCCAAACAGTGTCAGACTTGGGGAGCAGTACTTC. Translation: CASSPNSVRLGEQYF.

This clonotype was seen a few times. Germline is not matched at one junction end, which may reflect a read error. The chain is built from TRBV10-3 and TRBJ1-4, with D possibly matching TRBD1 (6 bases). The CDR3 runs 15 residues. Germline values: CDR1 ENHRY, CDR2 SYGVKD. CDR3 region: CAIRPATGLGERLFF. The CDR3 nucleotides are TGTGCCATCCGACCTGCAACAGGGTTAGGTGAAAGACTGTTTTTT.

This clonotype showed up just a few times. V is TRBV29-1 and J is TRBJ2-7; D remains ambiguous. Trimming left V 0 bases short and J 6 bases short, with 9 bases between. The length of the CDR3 is 12 residues. Germline assignment: CDR1 SQVTM and CDR2 ANQGSEA. CDR3 DNA sequence: TGCAGCGTTGAAGAAATCGGGTTCGAGCAGTACTTC. Its translation is CSVEEIGFEQYF.

The sample holds one count of this clonotype. The rearrangement links TRBV4-2 to TRBJ1-6, with a tentative D call TRBD1 (5 bases). The CDR3 totals 18 residues. Per germline, CDR1 LGHNA and CDR2 YNFKEQ. Trimming removed 0 bases at V and 9 bases at J, with 21 bases between. The CDR3 DNA sequence: TGTGCCAGCAGCCAAGATGGTTTCGGAGGGACTGCGGGTTCACCCCTCCACTTT. It encodes CASSQDGFGGTAGSPLHF.

This clonotype was observed a few times. The gene calls are TRBV27 and TRBJ2-5; TRBD1 or TRBD2 may be the D gene (6 bases each). This CDR3 region has 15 residues. Germline V gene lookup returns CDR1 MNHEY and CDR2 SMNVEV (reference sequence). Trimming took 3 bases from V and 5 from J, leaving 16 bases between them. DNA of the CDR3: TGTGCCAGCAGTTTTACGGGGGCCACAGGGGAGACCCAGTACTTC. Amino acids: CASSFTGATGETQYF.

The rearrangement links TRBV6-2 or TRBV6-3 to TRBJ2-5; 7 bases map to TRBD1. Germline CDR1 and CDR2: MNHEY and SVGEGT. The CDR3 runs to 18 residues. With V trimmed by 6 bases and J by 4 bases, 20 bases remained unmatched. This chain's CDR3 is CASSQVFGTVNSGETQYF. The CDR3 nucleotides are TGTGCCAGCAGCCAGGTGTTCGGGACAGTCAATTCGGGAGAGACCCAGTACTTC.

V usage is TRBV12-3 or TRBV12-4 and J usage is TRBJ2-5, with 12 positions matching TRBD1. Trimming at V came to 4 bases and at J to 5 bases, leaving 8 bases not matched to a gene. The CDR3 has 16 residues. The DNA for the CDR3 is TGTGCCAGCAGTTCCGGGACAGGGGGCGCATGGGAGACCCAGTACTTC. As protein: CASSSGTGGAWETQYF.

The V call is TRBV10-3, the J call TRBJ2-1; perhaps TRBD1 as D (6 bases). The CDR3 is 16 amino acids. The germline gives CDR1 ENHRY, CDR2 SYGVKD. Between the trimmed V and J ends, which lost 3 bases and 7 bases, there was a span of 19 bases. The CDR3 nucleotides read TGTGCCATCAGTGATATCTCTACAGGGATGTTAAATGAGCAGTTCTTC. Translating gives CAISDISTGMLNEQFF.

The V and J genes are TRBV6-6 and TRBJ2-5; D ambiguous. The CDR3 is 14 amino acids. CDR1 and CDR2 from the germline V gene are MNHNY and SVGAGI (reference sequence). V was clipped by 0 bases and J by 3 bases, with 8 bases between them. The CDR3 loop reads CASSYSVTEETQYF. As DNA, the CDR3 is TGTGCCAGCAGTTACTCGGTAACAGAAGAGACCCAGTACTTC.

This clonotype was seen more than once but under ten times. The genes are TRBV13 and TRBJ2-5, with D tentatively TRBD2 (7 bases). This CDR3 region has 17 residues. Germline-derived CDR1 and CDR2 are PRHDT and FYEKMQ (reference sequence). V lost 4 bases and J 5 bases, leaving 23 bases between the germline ends. CDR3 in DNA: TGTGCCAGCAGCTCTAGGGGGGGACCGACTTTTAGGGAGACCCAGTACTTC. Amino acid sequence: CASSSRGGPTFRETQYF.

Comment on this clonotype: This may stem from a read error, because a much larger clone lies one nucleotide away. The rearrangement joins TRBV29-1 to TRBJ1-1; D call uncertain. The V gene's germline CDR1 is SQVTM and CDR2 ANQGSEA. Between the trimmed V and J ends, which lost 4 bases and 1 base, there was a span of 4 bases. The CDR3 contains 11 residues. CDR3 bases: TGCAGCGTTGTACAGAACACTGAAGCTTTCTTT. It translates to CSVVQNTEAFF.

J is TRBJ2-5 and V is TRBV11-1; D might be TRBD2 (5 bases). CDR1 and CDR2 (germline): SGHAT, FQDESV (reference sequence). The CDR3 sequence is 15 residues long. Trimming shortened V by 0 bases and J by 1 base, and 9 bases separated the two germline ends. CDR3: CASSLAGLFQETQYF. The CDR3, as DNA: TGTGCCAGCAGCTTAGCCGGACTCTTCCAAGAGACCCAGTACTTC. Full variable domain (missing parts from reference TRBV11-1 and TRBJ2-5): EAEVAQSPRYKITEKSQAVAFWCDPISGHATLYWYRQILGQGPELLVQFQDESVVDDSQLPKDRFSAERLKGVDSTLKIQPAELGDSAMYLCASSLAGLFQETQYFGPGTRLLVL.

Many counts were recorded for this clonotype. The gene calls are TRBV7-9 and TRBJ1-2; TRBD1 might be the D (6 bases). V shed 1 base and J shed 6 bases, with 6 bases lying between them. This CDR3 spans 12 amino acids. From germline, CDR1 is SEHNR and CDR2 FQNEAQ (reference sequence). DNA for the CDR3: TGTGCCAGCAGCTTAGGGGGGCATGGCTACACCTTC. The encoded protein is CASSLGGHGYTF. The full variable domain, rest sourced from reference TRBV7-9 and TRBJ1-2, is DTGVSQNPRHKITKRGQNVTFRCDPISEHNRLYWYRQTLGQGPEFLTYFQNEAQLEKSRLLSDRFSAERPKGSFSTLEIQRTEQGDSAMYLCASSLGGHGYTFGSGTRLTVV.